This TCR beta chain derives from a study of siplizumab effects on memory and regulatory T cells. Data came from immunoSEQ multiplex PCR; TCRdb stores just in-frame clones and leaves some out. The repertoire holds tens of thousands of clones, approximately 93% seen once, with around 5% in the top ten. The CDR3 is 14 amino acids. Germline CDR1 reads LNHDA; CDR2 reads SQIVND (reference sequence). V shed 6 bases and J shed 0 bases, with 11 bases lying between them. The chain carries TRBV19 and TRBJ1-1, with D unclear. The sample was CD8+ T cells sorted from blood. The receptor was derived from a human donor in good health. The DNA for the CDR3 is TGTGCCAGTAGATTGCACCCAGTGAACACTGAAGCTTTCTTT. This codes for CASRLHPVNTEAFF.